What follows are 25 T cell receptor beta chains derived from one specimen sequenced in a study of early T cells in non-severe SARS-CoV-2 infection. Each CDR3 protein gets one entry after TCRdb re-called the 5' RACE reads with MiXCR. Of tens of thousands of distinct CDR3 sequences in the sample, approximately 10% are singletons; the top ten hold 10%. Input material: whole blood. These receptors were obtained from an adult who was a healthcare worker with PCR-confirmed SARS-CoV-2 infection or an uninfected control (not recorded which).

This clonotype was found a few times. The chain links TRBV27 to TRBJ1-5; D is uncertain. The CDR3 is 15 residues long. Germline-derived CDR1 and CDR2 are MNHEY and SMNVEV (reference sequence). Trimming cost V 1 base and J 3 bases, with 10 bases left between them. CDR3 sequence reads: CASSLYYGNNQPQHF. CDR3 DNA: TGTGCCAGCAGTTTATACTACGGTAACAATCAGCCCCAGCATTTT.

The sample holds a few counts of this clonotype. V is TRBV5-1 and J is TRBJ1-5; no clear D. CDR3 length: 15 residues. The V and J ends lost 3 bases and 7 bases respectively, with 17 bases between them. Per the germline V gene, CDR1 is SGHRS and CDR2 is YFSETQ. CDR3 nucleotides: TGCGCCAGCAGCTCATCGGGAGGGAGGAACCAGCCCCAGCATTTT. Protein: CASSSSGGRNQPQHF.

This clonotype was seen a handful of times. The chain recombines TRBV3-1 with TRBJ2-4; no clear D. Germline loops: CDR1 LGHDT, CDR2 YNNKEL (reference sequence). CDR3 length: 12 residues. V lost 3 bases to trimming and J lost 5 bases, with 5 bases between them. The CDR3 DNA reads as TGTGCCAGCAGCCAGGCAGAAAACATTCAGTACTTC. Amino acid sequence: CASSQAENIQYF.

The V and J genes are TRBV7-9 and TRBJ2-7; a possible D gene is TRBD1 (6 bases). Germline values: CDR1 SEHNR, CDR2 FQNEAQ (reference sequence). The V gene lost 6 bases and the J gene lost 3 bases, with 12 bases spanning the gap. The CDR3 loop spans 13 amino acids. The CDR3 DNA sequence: TGTGCCAGCAGGGCAGGGGCAGGCTACGAGCAGTACTTC. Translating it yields CASRAGAGYEQYF.

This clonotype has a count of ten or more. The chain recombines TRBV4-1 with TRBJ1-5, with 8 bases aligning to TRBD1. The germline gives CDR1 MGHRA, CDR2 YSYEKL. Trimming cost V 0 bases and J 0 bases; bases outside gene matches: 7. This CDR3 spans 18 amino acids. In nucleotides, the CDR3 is TGCGCCAGCAGCCAAGAAGGCGGACAGGGATATAGCAATCAGCCCCAGCATTTT. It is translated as CASSQEGGQGYSNQPQHF.

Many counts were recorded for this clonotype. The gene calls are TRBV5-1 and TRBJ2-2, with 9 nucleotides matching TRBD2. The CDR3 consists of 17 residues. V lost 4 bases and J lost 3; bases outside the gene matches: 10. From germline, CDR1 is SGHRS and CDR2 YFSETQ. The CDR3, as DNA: TGCGCCAGCAGCCCCCTGCCATTAGCGGGAGACACCGGGGAGCTGTTTTTT. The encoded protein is CASSPLPLAGDTGELFF.

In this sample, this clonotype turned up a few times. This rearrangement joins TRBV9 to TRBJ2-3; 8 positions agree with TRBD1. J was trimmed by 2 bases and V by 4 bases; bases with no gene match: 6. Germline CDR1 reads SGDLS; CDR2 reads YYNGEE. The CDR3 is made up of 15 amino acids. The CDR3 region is CASSFGRGPTDTQYF. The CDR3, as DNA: TGTGCCAGCAGCTTTGGCAGGGGGCCCACAGATACGCAGTATTTT.

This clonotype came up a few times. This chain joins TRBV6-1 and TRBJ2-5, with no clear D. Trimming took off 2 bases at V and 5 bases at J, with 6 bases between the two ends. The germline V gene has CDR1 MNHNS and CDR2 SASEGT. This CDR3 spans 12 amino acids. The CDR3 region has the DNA TGTGCCAGCAGTGAACAGGCGGAGACCCAGTACTTC. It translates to CASSEQAETQYF.

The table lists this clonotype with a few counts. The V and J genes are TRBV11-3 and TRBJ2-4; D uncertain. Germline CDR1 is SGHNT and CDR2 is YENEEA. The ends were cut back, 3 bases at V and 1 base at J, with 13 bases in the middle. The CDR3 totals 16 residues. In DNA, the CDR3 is TGTGCCAGCAGCTTCAAGGATCTAAATGCCAAAAACATTCAGTACTTC. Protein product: CASSFKDLNAKNIQYF. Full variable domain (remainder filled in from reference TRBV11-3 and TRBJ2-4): EAGVVQSPRYKIIEKKQPVAFWCNPISGHNTLYWYLQNLGQGPELLIRYENEEAVDDSQLPKDRFSAERLKGVDSTLKIQPAELGDSAVYLCASSFKDLNAKNIQYFGAGTRLSVL.

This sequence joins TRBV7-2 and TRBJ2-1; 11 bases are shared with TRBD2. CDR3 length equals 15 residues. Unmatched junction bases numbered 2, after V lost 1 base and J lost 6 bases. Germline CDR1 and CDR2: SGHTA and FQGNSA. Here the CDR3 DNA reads TGTGCCAGCAGCTTAGGGACTAGCGGGTTCAATGAGCAGTTCTTC. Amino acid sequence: CASSLGTSGFNEQFF.

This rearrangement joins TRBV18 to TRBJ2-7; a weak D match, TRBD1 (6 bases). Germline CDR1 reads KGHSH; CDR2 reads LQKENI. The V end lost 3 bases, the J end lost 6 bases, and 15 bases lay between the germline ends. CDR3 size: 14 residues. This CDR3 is CASSPRAIGGEQYF. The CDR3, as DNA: TGTGCCAGCTCACCCCGGGCTATAGGGGGCGAGCAGTACTTC.

Written as DNA, the CDR3 is TGTGCCAGCAGCCAAATAGCGGGAGGGCAGGAGACCCAGTACTTC. This codes for CASSQIAGGQETQYF. This chain links TRBV5-6 with TRBJ2-5; 11 bases are a match to TRBD2. The CDR3 has 15 residues. Germline CDR1 SGHDT, CDR2 YYEEEE. V lost 4 bases to trimming and J lost 5 bases; unmatched junction nucleotides: 7.

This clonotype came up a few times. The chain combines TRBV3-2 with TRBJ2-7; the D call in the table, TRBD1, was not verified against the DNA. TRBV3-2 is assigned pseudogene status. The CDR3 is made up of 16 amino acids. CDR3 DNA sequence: TGTGCCAGCAGCCAAGGGGGACAGCAAAGCTCCTACGAGCAGTACTTC. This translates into CASSQGGQQSSYEQYF.

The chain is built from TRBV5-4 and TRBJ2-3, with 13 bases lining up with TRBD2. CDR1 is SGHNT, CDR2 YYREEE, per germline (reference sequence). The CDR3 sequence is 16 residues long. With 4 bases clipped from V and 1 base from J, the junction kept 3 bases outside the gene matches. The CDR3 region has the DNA TGTGCCAGCAGCCGGACTAGCGGGGGCCGCACAGATACGCAGTATTTT. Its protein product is CASSRTSGGRTDTQYF.

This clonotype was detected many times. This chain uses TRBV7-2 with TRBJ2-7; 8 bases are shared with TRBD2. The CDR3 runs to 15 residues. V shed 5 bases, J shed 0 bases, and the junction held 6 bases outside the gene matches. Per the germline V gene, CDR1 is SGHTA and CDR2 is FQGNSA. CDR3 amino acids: CASSPAGDPSYEQYF. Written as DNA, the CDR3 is TGTGCCAGCAGCCCAGCGGGGGACCCCTCCTACGAGCAGTACTTC.

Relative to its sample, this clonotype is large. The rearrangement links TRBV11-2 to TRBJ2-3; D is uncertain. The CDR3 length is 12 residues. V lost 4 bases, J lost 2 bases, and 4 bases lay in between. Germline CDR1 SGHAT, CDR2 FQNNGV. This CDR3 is CASSSLTDTQYF. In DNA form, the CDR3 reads TGTGCCAGCAGCTCCCTCACAGATACGCAGTATTTT.

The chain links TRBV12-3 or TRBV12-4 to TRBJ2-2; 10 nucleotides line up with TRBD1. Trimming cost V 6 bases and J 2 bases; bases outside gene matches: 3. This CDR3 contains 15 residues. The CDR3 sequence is CASSRDRGNTGELFF. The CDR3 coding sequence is TGTGCCAGCAGCCGGGACAGGGGAAACACCGGGGAGCTGTTTTTT.

As DNA, the CDR3 is TGTGCCAGCAGCTCCTCCGGGACGGCCAACACTGAAGCTTTCTTT. As protein: CASSSSGTANTEAFF. The chain uses TRBV11-3 and TRBJ1-1, with D possibly matching TRBD1 (5 bases). Per the germline V gene, CDR1 is SGHNT and CDR2 is YENEEA. CDR3 length: 15 amino acids. V lost 4 bases and J lost 2, with 14 bases in between.

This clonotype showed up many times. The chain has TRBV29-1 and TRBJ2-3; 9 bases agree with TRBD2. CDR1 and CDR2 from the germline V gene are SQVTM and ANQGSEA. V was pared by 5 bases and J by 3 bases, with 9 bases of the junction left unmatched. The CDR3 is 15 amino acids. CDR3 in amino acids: CSVKGLAGPTDTQYF. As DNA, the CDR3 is TGCAGCGTTAAAGGGCTAGCGGGACCAACAGATACGCAGTATTTT.

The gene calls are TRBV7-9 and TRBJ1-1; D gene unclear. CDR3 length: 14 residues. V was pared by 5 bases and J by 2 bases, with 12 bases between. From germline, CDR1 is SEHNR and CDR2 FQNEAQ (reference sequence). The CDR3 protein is CASSPLRGNTEAFF. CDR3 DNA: TGTGCCAGCAGCCCTCTGCGGGGAAACACTGAAGCTTTCTTT.

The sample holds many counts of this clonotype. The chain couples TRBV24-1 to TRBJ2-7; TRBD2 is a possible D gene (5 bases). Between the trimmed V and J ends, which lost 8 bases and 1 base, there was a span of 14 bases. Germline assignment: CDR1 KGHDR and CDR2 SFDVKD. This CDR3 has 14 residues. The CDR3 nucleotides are TGTGCCACCAAACCCGGCGGGTTTTCCTACGAGCAGTACTTC. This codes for CATKPGGFSYEQYF.

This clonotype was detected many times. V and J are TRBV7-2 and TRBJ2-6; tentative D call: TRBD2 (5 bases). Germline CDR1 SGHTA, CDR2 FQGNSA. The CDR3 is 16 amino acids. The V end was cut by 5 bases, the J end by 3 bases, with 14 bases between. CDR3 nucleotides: TGTGCCAGCAGCGCCGGACTGACCTTTGGGGCCAACGTCCTGACTTTC. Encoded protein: CASSAGLTFGANVLTF.

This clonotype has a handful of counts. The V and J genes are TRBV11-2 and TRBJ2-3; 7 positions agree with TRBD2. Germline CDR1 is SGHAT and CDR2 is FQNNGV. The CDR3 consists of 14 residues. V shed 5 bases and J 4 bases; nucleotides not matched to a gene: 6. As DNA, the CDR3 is TGTGCCAGCAGCGGCGGTGCGGGGGCAGATACGCAGTATTTT. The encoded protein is CASSGGAGADTQYF.

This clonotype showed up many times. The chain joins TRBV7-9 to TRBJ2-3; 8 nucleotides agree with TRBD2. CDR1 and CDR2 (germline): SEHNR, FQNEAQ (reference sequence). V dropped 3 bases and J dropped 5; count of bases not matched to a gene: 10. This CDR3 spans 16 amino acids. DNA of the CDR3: TGTGCCAGCAGCTTGGACCTAGCGGGTCGCGGAGATACGCAGTATTTT. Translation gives CASSLDLAGRGDTQYF.

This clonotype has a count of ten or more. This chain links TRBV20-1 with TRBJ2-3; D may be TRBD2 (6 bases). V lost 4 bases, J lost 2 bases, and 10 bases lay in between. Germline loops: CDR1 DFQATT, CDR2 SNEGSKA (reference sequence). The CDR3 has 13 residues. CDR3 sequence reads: CSATGGNTDTQYF. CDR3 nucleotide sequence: TGCAGTGCTACCGGCGGGAACACAGATACGCAGTATTTT.